This passage covers 18 T cell receptor beta chains from one sample sequenced in a study of long-term antiretroviral therapy in people with HIV. The libraries were made with immunoSEQ v3.0 at survey level. The repertoire was sequenced with immunoSEQ multiplex PCR; TCRdb's copy has only in-frame clones and lacks some. The sample contains over 10,000 clones, roughly three quarters of which appear only once. Sample: unsorted PBMCs, taken 0.5 years before starting antiretroviral therapy. The receptors here all came from a woman in her thirties or forties with HIV.

This chain links TRBV6-5 with TRBJ1-4, with no clear D. CDR3 length: 15 residues. Germline V gives CDR1 MNHEY, CDR2 SVGAGI. Trimming removed 5 bases at V and 5 bases at J, with 15 bases between. CDR3: CASSPLVGPNEKLFF. The CDR3 region has the DNA TGTGCCAGCAGTCCCCTCGTAGGGCCCAATGAAAAACTGTTTTTT.

The rearrangement links TRBV10-2 to TRBJ2-4; D not resolved. V was shortened by 3 bases and J by 0 bases, with 6 bases between the two germline ends. The length of the CDR3 is 14 residues. Germline CDR1 WSHSY, CDR2 SAAADI. For the CDR3, the DNA is TGCGCCAGCAGTGATCGGCTAGCCAAAAACATTCAGTACTTC. Amino acid sequence: CASSDRLAKNIQYF.

V is TRBV7-9 and J is TRBJ2-1; D remains ambiguous. There are 12 residues in the CDR3. The V gene lost 3 bases and the J gene lost 4 bases, with 4 bases spanning the gap. Germline values: CDR1 SEHNR, CDR2 FQNEAQ (reference sequence). The CDR3 spells CASSFRYNEQFF. CDR3 DNA sequence: TGTGCCAGCAGCTTCCGTTACAATGAGCAGTTCTTC.

The V call is TRBV6-4, the J call TRBJ2-6; unclear D gene. Germline V gives CDR1 MRHNA, CDR2 SNTAGT. This CDR3 is built from 15 residues. V was cut by 6 bases and J by 0 bases, with 9 bases left in between. CDR3 DNA sequence: TGTGCCAGCAGGGAAGGCTCCTCTGGGGCCAACGTCCTGACTTTC. Translated, it gives CASREGSSGANVLTF.

The table lists this clone with a count of one. The V gene is TRBV7-8, the J gene TRBJ2-5; D is unresolved. Germline V gene lookup returns CDR1 SGHVS and CDR2 FQNEAQ. V shed 4 bases and J shed 3 bases, with 18 bases lying between them. The CDR3 extends over 16 amino acids. The CDR3 spells CASSSLGQWNEETQYF. CDR3 bases: TGTGCCAGCAGCTCACTCGGGCAGTGGAACGAAGAGACCCAGTACTTC.

V gene TRBV4-1 combines with J gene TRBJ2-3; maybe TRBD2 (5 bases). With 4 bases removed from V and 1 base from J, the gap between germline ends came to 15 bases. The germline CDR1 and CDR2 sequences are MGHRA and YSYEKL. The CDR3 is 16 residues long. CDR3 in DNA: TGCGCCAGCAGCCCAGCAGGCGCGAGGGGCACAGATACGCAGTATTTT. This translates into CASSPAGARGTDTQYF.

The chain joins TRBV29-1 to TRBJ2-5; 8 positions agree with TRBD2. The CDR3 is made up of 13 amino acids. V lost 0 bases and J lost 4; bases outside the gene matches: 1. The germline V gene encodes CDR1 SQVTM and CDR2 ANQGSEA. This CDR3 is CSVEDLAGETQYF. The DNA for the CDR3 is TGCAGCGTTGAAGATCTAGCGGGAGAGACCCAGTACTTC.

J is TRBJ1-5 and V is TRBV18, with 8 nucleotides matching TRBD1. The germline V gene has CDR1 KGHSH and CDR2 LQKENI. V was pared by 6 bases and J by 1 base, with 5 bases of the junction left unmatched. This CDR3 spans 15 amino acids. Here the CDR3 DNA reads TGTGCCAGCTCCACACAGGGGGGGAGCAATCAGCCCCAGCATTTT. Translating it yields CASSTQGGSNQPQHF.

This clone turned up a few times. The chain recombines TRBV5-1 with TRBJ1-5, with D unresolved. The CDR3 length is 12 residues. The V gene lost 6 bases and the J gene lost 5 bases, with 9 bases spanning the gap. Germline values: CDR1 SGHRS, CDR2 YFSETQ. DNA of the CDR3: TGCGCCAGCATTCAGAGAGATCAGCCCCAGCATTTT. Its protein product is CASIQRDQPQHF.

This chain connects TRBV29-1 to TRBJ2-1; 7 positions match TRBD2. CDR1 is SQVTM, CDR2 ANQGSEA, per germline. Trimming at V came to 1 base and at J to 4 bases, leaving 4 bases not matched to a gene. The CDR3 consists of 14 residues. This chain's CDR3 is CSVEAAGVYNEQFF. In nucleotides, the CDR3 is TGCAGCGTTGAAGCGGCGGGGGTGTACAATGAGCAGTTCTTC.

The chain employs TRBV4-3 and TRBJ2-6, with D perhaps TRBD2 (6 bases). The CDR3 is 16 amino acids. Germline lookup yields CDR1 LGHNA and CDR2 YSLEER. V was clipped by 0 bases and J by 3 bases, with 9 bases between them. The CDR3 DNA reads TGCGCCAGCAGCCAAGATCACGGGAGTGGGGCCAACGTCCTGACTTTC. This gives the protein CASSQDHGSGANVLTF.

CDR3 region: CASHYSGSSNTQYF. CDR3 in DNA: TGTGCCAGTCACTATAGCGGGAGTTCGAATACGCAGTATTTT. This chain uses TRBV19 with TRBJ2-3; 9 bases are shared with TRBD2. The CDR3 length is 14 residues. Germline V gene data show CDR1 as LNHDA and CDR2 as SQIVND (reference sequence). The trim removed 8 bases at V and 7 bases at J, leaving 10 bases unmatched. Full variable domain (rest looked up from reference TRBV19 and TRBJ2-3): DGGITQSPKYLFRKEGQNVTLSCEQNLNHDAMYWYRQDPGQGLRLIYYSQIVNDFQKGDIAEGYSVSREKKESFPLTVTSAQKNPTAFYLCASHYSGSSNTQYFGPGTRLTVL.

The J gene is TRBJ2-7, the V gene TRBV19; TRBD1 matches at 11 bases. This CDR3 is built from 14 residues. Germline values: CDR1 LNHDA, CDR2 SQIVND (reference sequence). After removal of 3 bases from V and 7 bases from J, the junction contained 5 bases not matched to a gene. In DNA, the CDR3 is TGTGCCAGTAGTATCGGACAGGGGGCGGGGGAGCAGTACTTC. This encodes CASSIGQGAGEQYF.

The chain has TRBV2 and TRBJ1-5; no clear D gene. The ends were cut back, 6 bases at V and 4 bases at J, with 10 bases in the middle. Germline lookup yields CDR1 SNHLY and CDR2 FYNNEI. The CDR3 consists of 13 residues. The CDR3 region has the DNA TGTGCCAGCAGATCAGACGCTAATCAGCCCCAGCATTTT. Its protein is CASRSDANQPQHF.

The V gene is TRBV30, the J gene TRBJ2-7, with 11 bases matching TRBD2. Germline V gives CDR1 GTSNPN, CDR2 SVGIG (reference sequence). The CDR3 extends over 13 amino acids. The trim removed 3 bases at V and 4 bases at J, leaving 2 bases unmatched. The CDR3: CAWRGLAEYEQYF. CDR3 sequence (DNA): TGTGCCTGGAGGGGACTAGCGGAATACGAGCAGTACTTC. Full variable domain (remainder filled in from reference TRBV30 and TRBJ2-7): SQTIHQWPATLVQPVGSPLSLECTVEGTSNPNLYWYRQAAGRGLQLLFYSVGIGQISSEVPQNLSASRPQDRQFILSSKKLLLSDSGFYLCAWRGLAEYEQYFGPGTRLTVT.

J is TRBJ2-1 and V is TRBV5-1; 7 bases are a match to TRBD1. Trimming cost V 4 bases and J 3 bases; bases outside gene matches: 7. Looked up from germline, CDR1 is SGHRS and CDR2 is YFSETQ. The CDR3 has 15 residues. The CDR3 loop is CASSLWDSRYNEQFF. The CDR3 DNA reads TGCGCCAGCAGCCTCTGGGACAGTCGCTACAATGAGCAGTTCTTC. Full variable domain (outside the CDR3, taken from reference TRBV5-1 and TRBJ2-1): KAGVTQTPRYLIKTRGQQVTLSCSPISGHRSVSWYQQTPGQGLQFLFEYFSETQRNKGNFPGRFSGRQFSNSRSEMNVSTLELGDSALYLCASSLWDSRYNEQFFGPGTRLTVL.

This clone was detected a few times. V usage is TRBV4-3 and J usage is TRBJ2-7, with unresolved D. V was shortened by 0 bases and J by 0 bases, with 9 bases between the two germline ends. The germline CDR1 and CDR2 sequences are LGHNA and YSLEER. The CDR3 has 15 amino acids. In nucleotides, the CDR3 is TGCGCCAGCAGCCAAGATGGGCCGAGCTCCTACGAGCAGTACTTC. It specifies CASSQDGPSSYEQYF.

The gene calls are TRBV5-1 and TRBJ1-1; D remains ambiguous. CDR1 is SGHRS and CDR2 is YFSETQ in the germline V gene. V gave up 1 base and J gave up 3 bases, with 7 bases separating them. This CDR3 has 13 amino acids. The CDR3 sequence is CASSLNGDTEAFF. Written as DNA, the CDR3 is TGCGCCAGCAGCTTGAATGGAGACACTGAAGCTTTCTTT.